This T cell receptor (beta chain) stems from a study of blood T cell repertoires in COVID-19. Produced via immunoSEQ multiplex PCR; TCRdb's table is partial and in-frame only. This sample has about 160,000 clones, with about nine tenths found just once. The sample taken for sequencing was peripheral blood. The clonotype comes from a man in his 60s with active or convalescent COVID-19.

The CDR3 is CASSPRELMNTEAFF. The CDR3 DNA reads TGTGCCAGCAGCCCAAGGGAGCTCATGAACACTGAAGCTTTCTTT. The V call is TRBV7-6, the J call TRBJ1-1; unclear D gene. Trimming removed 5 bases from V and 0 bases from J, with 13 bases in between. The germline CDR1 and CDR2 sequences are SGHVS and FNYEAQ. The CDR3 contains 15 residues.